This T cell receptor beta chain was identified in a study of shared clonotypes between healthy human individuals. Study summary: Aged 18 to 49, the donors were a couple of women and a few men.

Germline loops: CDR1 ENHRY, CDR2 SYGVKD. This CDR3 spans 16 amino acids. Trimming cost V 6 bases and J 0 bases, with 17 bases left between them. Remarks on this clone: Its antigen is not known.

Only in-frame clones appear in the TCRdb table, and some are missing; sequencing was by immunoSEQ multiplex PCR. The sample lists about 2.1 million clones; about 93% were seen once. Study-level findings and limits: Memory subsets generally showed lower estimated richness than naive subsets. All-four-donor shared clonotypes had higher generation probabilities than non-shared clonotypes did.

Naive CD8 isolation took CD45RO-negative cells positively selected for CCR7 and excluded terminally differentiated effector memory CD45RA+ cells. Donation came from healthy HIV-negative adults that had no recent acute infections or vaccinations. Sequencing was carried out using naive CD8+ T cells from PBMCs. This clonotype originated in a man aged 18 to 29 in good health. Some clones in this sample may be carry-over from other donors' samples. The rearrangement uses TRBV10-3 and TRBJ1-1; a weak D match, TRBD1 (6 bases). The DNA for the CDR3 is TGTGCCATCAGCCTCCGGGTAGGGGACATGAACACTGAAGCTTTCTTT. It codes for CAISLRVGDMNTEAFF.